What follows is one TCR beta chain and its context. The target antigen is unknown. These data come from a study of T cell responses to AZD1222 COVID-19 vaccine. Study context: Second-dose recipients at about 4 or about 12 weeks were treated as one pooled group. Study observations and caveats: All repertoire sampling was performed exclusively after the peak T cell response. Clonal diversity was possibly underestimated, and the donors were mostly white British, with more females.

Clones were read by immunoSEQ multiplex PCR, and TCRdb kept only the in-frame ones, dropping some. This table has roughly 120,000 clones, less than 90% appearing once. The CDR3 contains 13 residues. The V end was cut by 6 bases, the J end by 2 bases, with 7 bases between. The germline V gene encodes CDR1 LGHDT and CDR2 YNNKEL (reference sequence). V usage is TRBV3-1 (or the pseudogene TRBV3-2) and J usage is TRBJ2-2; D unresolved. The starting material was peripheral blood, obtained on day 0 of AZD1222 vaccination. The receptor was isolated from an adult in good health. CDR3 in DNA: TGTGCCAGCAGAAAATATAACACCGGGGAGCTGTTTTTT. Amino acid sequence: CASRKYNTGELFF.